What follows are 26 T cell receptor beta chains derived from one specimen sequenced in a study of blood T cells in healthy people across ages. Alongside a J-beta primer mix, a sample-barcoded 5' primer served in a second PCR lasting 7 to 11 cycles. TCRdb used MiXCR to reprocess the 5' RACE reads, holding one entry per CDR3 protein. The data hold about 1.6 million distinct CDR3 sequences, with roughly 32% observed a single time. Sample: blood. These receptors were taken from a woman between 25 and 40 years old in good health.

This clonotype was detected a few times. This rearrangement joins TRBV4-1 to TRBJ1-4, with 10 positions matching TRBD1. Germline V lookup: CDR1 MGHRA, CDR2 YSYEKL. Trimming cost V 4 bases and J 8 bases; bases outside gene matches: 4. The CDR3 consists of 14 residues. CDR3 in amino acids: CASSPGTGVEKLFF. The CDR3 coding sequence is TGCGCCAGCAGCCCCGGGACAGGGGTCGAAAAACTGTTTTTT.

This chain connects TRBV20-1 to TRBJ1-5; a possible D gene is TRBD1 (6 bases). The CDR3 totals 14 residues. CDR1 DFQATT and CDR2 SNEGSKA come from the germline V gene (reference sequence). V was trimmed by 6 bases and J by 2 bases, leaving 14 bases between them. The CDR3 loop reads CSAKTGSGNQPQHF. The DNA of the CDR3 is TGCAGTGCGAAGACAGGTTCGGGCAATCAGCCCCAGCATTTT.

This chain joins TRBV6-2 or TRBV6-3 and TRBJ2-7; 7 bases map to TRBD1. CDR1 and CDR2 (germline): MNHEY, SVGEGT. With V trimmed by 0 bases and J by 7 bases, 21 bases remained unmatched. The CDR3 loop spans 19 amino acids. The chain's CDR3 is CASSYSQGKMSGTYNEQYF. In DNA form, the CDR3 reads TGTGCCAGCAGTTACTCACAGGGGAAGATGAGCGGAACCTACAATGAGCAGTACTTC.

CDR3 DNA: TGCGCCAGCAGCCTGGATGGGACCTTTTCGTTCGGCTACACCTTC. Translating gives CASSLDGTFSFGYTF. The V call is TRBV5-1, the J call TRBJ1-2, with D perhaps matching TRBD1 (5 bases). Germline loops: CDR1 SGHRS, CDR2 YFSETQ. Trimming shortened V by 4 bases and J by 8 bases, and 21 bases separated the two germline ends. The CDR3 length is 15 residues.

The genes are TRBV7-8 and TRBJ2-1; the match to TRBD1 covers 9 bases. The CDR3 runs 16 residues. CDR1 SGHVS and CDR2 FQNEAQ come from the germline V gene. Trimming cost V 5 bases and J 7 bases; bases outside gene matches: 12. The CDR3 protein is CASSDIRGTGTNEQFF. The CDR3 nucleotides read TGTGCCAGCAGCGACATTCGTGGGACAGGGACGAATGAGCAGTTCTTC.

As for this clonotype: The junction shows a germline mismatch at one end, possibly a read error. CDR3 sequence reads: CASTRVLANNGQFF. The CDR3 nucleotides read TGTGCCAGCACCAGGGTGCTAGCCAACAATGGGCAGTTCTTC. The rearrangement links TRBV12-3 or TRBV12-4 to TRBJ2-1; either TRBD1 or TRBD2 may fit D (5 bases each). The CDR3 covers 14 residues.

This clonotype occurred many times. This chain uses TRBV3-1 with TRBJ1-2, with 7 bases lining up with TRBD1. The germline V gene encodes CDR1 LGHDT and CDR2 YNNKEL (reference sequence). J lost 0 bases, V lost 4 bases, and 5 bases had no gene match. This CDR3 has 15 residues. The CDR3 reads CASSLGQAANYGYTF. The CDR3 DNA reads TGTGCCAGCAGCCTAGGACAGGCTGCTAACTATGGCTACACCTTC.

The chain combines TRBV5-5 with TRBJ2-7; D might be TRBD2 (6 bases). V was shortened by 5 bases and J by 5 bases, with 20 bases between the two germline ends. The germline gives CDR1 SGHKS, CDR2 YYEKEE (reference sequence). The CDR3 runs to 15 residues. CDR3 in DNA: TGTGCCAGCAGTCCACCCGGTGCTAGCGACCACGAGCAGTACTTC. It codes for CASSPPGASDHEQYF.

This clonotype was observed a handful of times. The gene calls are TRBV20-1 and TRBJ2-3; 12 nucleotides agree with TRBD1. This CDR3 comprises 15 residues. The V gene end was trimmed by 3 bases and the J gene end by 3 bases; junction bases not matched to a gene: 4. The germline CDR1 and CDR2 sequences are DFQATT and SNEGSKA (reference sequence). The CDR3 sequence is CSASPGQGATDTQYF. In DNA, the CDR3 is TGCAGTGCTAGCCCGGGACAGGGGGCAACAGATACGCAGTATTTT.

Regarding this clonotype: A read error may produce the germline difference seen at one junction end. The chain joins TRBV5-1 to TRBJ2-1; 7 positions match TRBD1. Per the germline V gene, CDR1 is SGHRS and CDR2 is YFSETQ. The CDR3 is 15 residues long. CDR3 sequence (DNA): TGCACCAGCAGCTTGGTGGGACAGTGGGTGGATGAGCAGTTCTTC. Translation gives CTSSLVGQWVDEQFF.

A few counts support this clonotype. This chain uses TRBV6-2 or TRBV6-3 with TRBJ2-3, with TRBD2 matching 7 bases. CDR1 MNHEY and CDR2 SVGEGT come from the germline V gene. V lost 5 bases and J lost 2; bases outside the gene matches: 13. The CDR3 length is 17 residues. The DNA for the CDR3 is TGTGCCAGCAGTGACTGGCCCACCCGGGACTACACAGATACGCAGTATTTT. It codes for CASSDWPTRDYTDTQYF.

The gene calls are TRBV15 and TRBJ2-5; 13 nucleotides align to TRBD2. The V gene end was trimmed by 4 bases and the J gene end by 5 bases; junction bases not matched to a gene: 4. In germline, CDR1 is LNHNV, CDR2 YYDKDF (reference sequence). This CDR3 has 15 amino acids. CDR3 sequence (DNA): TGTGCCACCAGCACCGGGACTAGCGGGATGGAGACCCAGTACTTC. Encoded protein: CATSTGTSGMETQYF.

This chain links TRBV14 with TRBJ2-7; D call uncertain. The V gene's germline CDR1 is SGHDN and CDR2 FVKESK. The ends were cut back, 1 base at V and 7 bases at J, with 8 bases in the middle. The CDR3 extends over 12 amino acids. This CDR3 reads CASSQVSWEQYF. CDR3 nucleotide sequence: TGTGCCAGCAGCCAAGTTTCCTGGGAGCAGTACTTC.

The J gene is TRBJ2-4, the V gene TRBV28, with D perhaps matching TRBD1 or TRBD2 (5 bases each). The CDR3 spans 12 residues. CDR1 MDHEN and CDR2 SYDVKM come from the germline V gene. V dropped 4 bases and J dropped 13 bases, with 14 bases sitting between them. The CDR3 protein is CASSSPIGEQYF. The CDR3 DNA reads as TGTGCCAGCAGTTCTCCTATAGGGGAGCAGTACTTC. The whole variable domain, filled in from reference TRBV28 and TRBJ2-4, reads DVKVTQSSRYLVKRTGEKVFLECVQDMDHENMFWYRQDPGLGLRLIYFSYDVKMKEKGDIPEGYSVSREKKERFSLILESASTNQTSMYLCASSSPIGEQYFGAGTRLSVL.

V usage is TRBV2 and J usage is TRBJ1-2, with 11 bases identical to TRBD1. V lost 2 bases to trimming and J lost 8 bases; unmatched junction nucleotides: 7. This CDR3 has 15 residues. The germline V gene has CDR1 SNHLY and CDR2 FYNNEI. CDR3 DNA sequence: TGTGCCAGCAGTGAATCTGGCGGGACAGGGGGAGGCTACACCTTC. Translated: CASSESGGTGGGYTF.

This rearrangement joins TRBV20-1 to TRBJ2-1; TRBD2 might be the D (6 bases). Trimming removed 0 bases from V and 7 bases from J, with 19 bases in between. The CDR3 covers 16 residues. Germline lookup yields CDR1 DFQATT and CDR2 SNEGSKA (reference sequence). As DNA, the CDR3 is TGCAGTGCTAGAGAATACCGGGACTGGGCTAGTAATGAGCAGTTCTTC. The encoded protein is CSAREYRDWASNEQFF.

Notes on this clonotype: Being one base from a much bigger clone, this may be a read error. The CDR3 nucleotides are TGCAGCGTTGTAGGAACAGGGAGGGGGGAGACCCAGGACTTC. The encoded protein is CSVVGTGRGETQDF. This chain joins TRBV29-1 and TRBJ2-5, with D maybe TRBD2 (7 bases). The CDR3 is made up of 14 amino acids. Germline CDR1 and CDR2: SQVTM and ANQGSEA.

This clonotype was detected only a few times. The V call is TRBV6-5, the J call TRBJ2-1; D is possibly TRBD2 (5 bases). CDR1 is MNHEY, CDR2 SVGAGI, per germline. Trimming removed 0 bases from V and 5 bases from J, with 11 bases in between. The length of the CDR3 is 15 residues. This chain's CDR3 is CASSYSAAGHNEQFF. The CDR3 DNA reads as TGTGCCAGCAGTTACTCGGCGGCGGGCCACAATGAGCAGTTCTTC.

This clonotype occurred a few times. This may be a read error: a much more frequent sequence differs by one nucleotide. The genes are TRBV29-1 and TRBJ2-1; D is perhaps TRBD2 (6 bases). In germline, CDR1 is SQVTM, CDR2 ANQGSEA. The V gene lost 3 bases and the J gene lost 6 bases, with 15 bases spanning the gap. This CDR3 spans 14 amino acids. CDR3 sequence reads: CSVDYGRGRNEQFF. The CDR3 region has the DNA TGCAGCGTTGACTACGGGAGAGGGCGCAATGAGCAGTTCTTC.

Only a few counts were recorded for this clonotype. This sequence joins TRBV3-1 and TRBJ2-7, with D unresolved. The V end lost 2 bases, the J end lost 6 bases, and 8 bases lay between the germline ends. CDR1 is LGHDT and CDR2 is YNNKEL in the germline V gene (reference sequence). This CDR3 comprises 12 residues. The CDR3 DNA reads as TGTGCCAGCAGCCAATTGAACAGCGAGCAGTACTTC. Protein: CASSQLNSEQYF.

This clonotype was observed a few times. The chain uses TRBV3-1 and TRBJ2-7, with D tentatively TRBD2 (6 bases). Germline V gene lookup returns CDR1 LGHDT and CDR2 YNNKEL (reference sequence). The CDR3 has 14 residues. Trimming stripped 0 bases from V and 7 bases from J, with 13 bases between. CDR3 protein: CASSQDARGVEQYF. The CDR3 DNA reads as TGTGCCAGCAGCCAAGATGCGCGCGGGGTAGAGCAGTACTTC.

The rearrangement joins TRBV7-2 to TRBJ1-2, with D unresolved. Germline V gene data show CDR1 as SGHTA and CDR2 as FQGNSA. The CDR3 is 15 amino acids. V was clipped by 5 bases and J by 4 bases, with 17 bases between them. CDR3 amino acids: CASSLRDIGGYGYTF. CDR3 nucleotide sequence: TGTGCCAGCAGCCTCCGGGATATAGGCGGCTATGGCTACACCTTC.

The J gene is TRBJ2-7, the V gene TRBV4-2; 8 positions agree with TRBD2. Per germline, CDR1 LGHNA and CDR2 YNFKEQ. CDR3 size: 15 residues. J lost 3 bases, V lost 3 bases, and 7 bases had no gene match. CDR3 bases: TGTGCCAGCAGCCAGCTGGCTAGCGGGTGCTACGAGCAGTACTTC. It encodes CASSQLASGCYEQYF.

The chain carries TRBV10-3 and TRBJ1-1; D possibly corresponds to TRBD1 (6 bases). Germline assignment: CDR1 ENHRY and CDR2 SYGVKD. The CDR3 is 15 amino acids. V was trimmed by 0 bases and J by 4 bases, leaving 12 bases between them. CDR3 sequence: CAISESGYRATEAFF. The CDR3 DNA reads TGTGCCATCAGTGAGTCAGGTTACAGGGCCACTGAAGCTTTCTTT.

The J gene is TRBJ2-3, the V gene TRBV28; TRBD2 agrees at 14 bases. Germline CDR1 MDHEN, CDR2 SYDVKM. V was pared by 5 bases and J by 1 base, with 11 bases of the junction left unmatched. The CDR3 is made up of 19 amino acids. The chain's CDR3 is CASSTRTSGRKLGTDTQYF. In nucleotides, the CDR3 is TGTGCCAGCAGTACTAGGACTAGCGGGAGGAAGTTGGGCACAGATACGCAGTATTTT.

This clonotype was detected only a few times. The chain recombines TRBV6-5 with TRBJ2-7, with 8 positions matching TRBD2. The V and J ends lost 6 bases and 2 bases, in that order; junction bases with no gene match: 9. The CDR3 has 15 amino acids. Germline V gene sequence: CDR1 MNHEY, CDR2 SVGAGI. CDR3 coding DNA: TGTGCCAGCAGCCCATCCCGAGCGGGGGCCTACGAGCAGTACTTC. This gives the protein CASSPSRAGAYEQYF.